Described below is a single T cell receptor (beta chain) sequence and its context. There is no known antigen for this receptor. Qualities for individual bases were not recorded, and no much larger clone is one base off. The collaborating institutions used their own protocols to collect whole blood in K2EDTA tubes. Collaborator samples were shipped for TCRbeta analysis as frozen whole blood, isolated PBMCs, or DNA extracted from either sample type. These data belong to a study of blood T cell repertoires in COVID-19 (dated by TCRdb to 2018 to 2021). About the study as a whole: Collaborator samples came from the United States, Italy and Spain and covered acute and convalescent phases of COVID-19. The prospective study material was composed of cDNA or gDNA derived from T cells, B-cell-depleted T cells, or PBMCs. Deeply sampled blood TCRbeta repertoires from subjects exposed to, actively infected with, or recovered from COVID-19 were included in the dataset. A freely available public database, intended as a resource for researchers studying the immune response to SARS-CoV-2, is where the repertoires were released. The samples were drawn from the first 160 participants of the ongoing ImmuneRACE study and from about 1,200 subjects provided by 6 global collaborators. A de-identified subject ID, COVID-19 status, age in years and sex were almost always included in the sample metadata. Where available, HLA class I and class II types were taken from metadata supplied by the sample provider and were not determined by assay-based typing.

V is cut by 6 bases and J by 0 bases, and the space between the germline ends is 8 bases. According to the germline V gene (reference sequence), CDR1 reads MNHNY and CDR2 reads SVGAGI. Counted from cysteine to phenylalanine, this CDR3 has 14 amino acids. Kept here is only the CDR3 DNA, which spans 42 bases and is read in frame from base 1. The immunoSEQ Assay, a bias-controlled multiplex PCR, was used to amplify TCRbeta CDR3 regions from genomic DNA. The study's own analysis went as follows. Within the assay, amplification of reference gene primers was used to estimate how many nucleated cells each sample contained. To quantify the absolute abundance of each unique TCRbeta CDR3 rearrangement, sequence reads were collapsed and filtered. For each sample, productive Simpson clonality was calculated as the square root of Simpson's diversity index over productive rearrangements. The source is immuneACCESS, and TCRdb retained only in-frame sequences with V and J called. Part of the clones is not carried over; for the studies checked, unresolved V genes explain less than half of this, and the remainder is unexplained. The DNA gave D and trimming, while V, J and clone size come from that table. The sample contains 20,000 to 25,000 clones, 75% to 90% of them found a single time. The top ten constitute approximately 30% of the sample.

Study-wide conclusions, independent of this receptor: How much clinical and demographic metadata was included differed by source and by participant, and the metadata was provided uncurated.

Rearrangement joined TRBV6-6 to TRBJ2-2; the D region possibly corresponds to TRBD2 (5 bases align). Sequencing used peripheral blood. This receptor was taken from a woman aged 70-85 years with active COVID-19. The sequence in DNA is TGTGCCAGCAGGAGGGTCTCGAACACCGGGGAGCTGTTTTTT. This is translated as CASRRVSNTGELFF.